Below, 14 T cell receptor beta chains from the same sample are listed, as sequenced in a study of blood T cell repertoires in COVID-19. Repertoires were generated with immunoSEQ multiplex PCR, while TCRdb's copy carries only in-frame clones and drops some. This table has approximately 300,000 clones, roughly 90% appearing once. Sequencing was performed on PBMCs or T cells enriched from blood (not recorded which). These receptors were collected from a woman aged 25-40 years who had recovered from COVID-19.

This chain uses TRBV7-9 with TRBJ1-5, with unresolved D. Germline CDR1 SEHNR, CDR2 FQNEAQ (reference sequence). Trimming pared 5 bases from V and 9 bases from J, leaving 23 bases between. The CDR3 covers 16 residues. CDR3 sequence (DNA): TGTGCCAGCAGCCCCGAATTTTGGGCGGGCGAGCGGCCCCAGCATTTT. Translation: CASSPEFWAGERPQHF.

The chain combines TRBV12-3 or TRBV12-4 with TRBJ1-2; D is possibly TRBD1 (5 bases). The V end lost 3 bases, the J end lost 7 bases, and 9 bases lay between the germline ends. The CDR3 has 12 residues. CDR3 amino acids: CASSLGLGGYTF. As DNA, the CDR3 is TGTGCCAGCAGTTTGGGACTCGGTGGCTACACCTTC.

The chain joins TRBV11-1 to TRBJ2-1; TRBD1 is a possible D gene (6 bases). The ends were cut back, 3 bases at V and 3 bases at J, with 9 bases in the middle. Germline V lookup: CDR1 SGHAT, CDR2 FQDESV (reference sequence). This CDR3 is 14 amino acids long. This chain's CDR3 is CASSLGAVYNEQFF. CDR3 in DNA: TGTGCCAGCAGCTTGGGGGCGGTCTACAATGAGCAGTTCTTC.

The rearrangement uses TRBV11-3 and TRBJ2-2, with 8 nucleotides matching TRBD2. V was clipped by 6 bases and J by 7 bases; unmatched bases: 10. The CDR3 totals 15 residues. CDR1 SGHNT and CDR2 YENEEA come from the germline V gene. The CDR3 DNA is TGTGCCAGCAGGCAGGGAGCGGGAGTTGGCGGGGAGCTGTTTTTT. Protein sequence: CASRQGAGVGGELFF. The full variable domain, with the rest looked up from reference TRBV11-3 and TRBJ2-2, is EAGVVQSPRYKIIEKKQPVAFWCNPISGHNTLYWYLQNLGQGPELLIRYENEEAVDDSQLPKDRFSAERLKGVDSTLKIQPAELGDSAVYLCASRQGAGVGGELFFGEGSRLTVL.

In this sample, this clone turned up a few times. The gene calls are TRBV27 and TRBJ1-2; possibly TRBD1 for D (6 bases). The ends were cut back, 7 bases at V and 3 bases at J, with 15 bases in the middle. This CDR3 is built from 14 residues. Germline values: CDR1 MNHEY, CDR2 SMNVEV (reference sequence). CDR3 protein: CASKGQGTDYGYTF. The DNA of the CDR3 is TGTGCCAGCAAGGGACAAGGAACTGACTATGGCTACACCTTC.

The genes are TRBV5-1 and TRBJ2-1; no clear D gene. Germline CDR1 reads SGHRS; CDR2 reads YFSETQ. The CDR3 consists of 13 residues. Trimming took off 3 bases at V and 6 bases at J, with 10 bases between the two ends. CDR3 coding DNA: TGCGCCAGCAGCTACACCGCCCTCAATGAGCAGTTCTTC. Translating gives CASSYTALNEQFF.

The gene calls are TRBV18 and TRBJ1-3; tentatively, D is TRBD1 (5 bases). Trimming shortened V by 1 base and J by 2 bases, and 6 bases separated the two germline ends. The CDR3 covers 14 residues. CDR1 is KGHSH and CDR2 is LQKENI in the germline V gene. This CDR3 reads CASSPQGTGNTIYF. CDR3 bases: TGTGCCAGCTCACCACAGGGGACTGGAAACACCATATATTTT.

Points on this clone: Within the sample, other DNA sequences also encode this same CDR3. The CDR3 nucleotides read TGTGCCAGCAGTTACGGGACTTCATACACTGAAGCTTTCTTT. Protein product: CASSYGTSYTEAFF. V usage is TRBV6-2 or TRBV6-3 and J usage is TRBJ1-1; tentative D call: TRBD1 (5 bases). V lost 2 bases and J lost 3, with 10 bases in between. The CDR3 covers 14 residues. Germline loops: CDR1 MNHEY, CDR2 SVGEGT.

The table lists this clone with a few counts. The CDR3, as DNA: TGTGCCAGCAGCTTCGGACAGGGATCGGATGAGCAGTTCTTC. The encoded protein is CASSFGQGSDEQFF. This chain uses TRBV11-2 with TRBJ2-1; 8 positions match TRBD1. After removal of 3 bases from V and 8 bases from J, the junction contained 6 bases not matched to a gene. The CDR3 sequence is 14 residues long. Germline values: CDR1 SGHAT, CDR2 FQNNGV.

The V and J genes are TRBV9 and TRBJ2-3; D unclear. The CDR3 has 15 amino acids. The V gene's germline CDR1 is SGDLS and CDR2 YYNGEE. V was shortened by 1 base and J by 0 bases, with 9 bases between the two germline ends. CDR3 nucleotides: TGTGCCAGCAGCGTATCTTCCTCTAGCACAGATACGCAGTATTTT. As protein: CASSVSSSSTDTQYF.

V usage is TRBV28 and J usage is TRBJ1-2; 11 bases are shared with TRBD1. Germline V CDR1 and CDR2: MDHEN, SYDVKM. The CDR3 spans 19 residues. V shed 7 bases, J shed 4 bases, and the junction held 20 bases outside the gene matches. The CDR3 sequence is CASTLGGGTGGSPLYGYTF. CDR3 nucleotide sequence: TGTGCCAGCACCCTAGGGGGGGGGACAGGGGGGAGCCCCCTCTATGGCTACACCTTC.

This sequence joins TRBV5-1 and TRBJ2-2, with 8 bases lining up with TRBD1. This CDR3 is 14 amino acids long. Germline CDR1 and CDR2: SGHRS and YFSETQ. Unmatched junction bases numbered 6, after V lost 6 bases and J lost 5 bases. DNA of the CDR3: TGCGCCAGCAAACCCACAGGGGGAACCGGGGAGCTGTTTTTT. Its protein product is CASKPTGGTGELFF. The entire variable domain, with the rest obtained from reference TRBV5-1 and TRBJ2-2, is as follows: KAGVTQTPRYLIKTRGQQVTLSCSPISGHRSVSWYQQTPGQGLQFLFEYFSETQRNKGNFPGRFSGRQFSNSRSEMNVSTLELGDSALYLCASKPTGGTGELFFGEGSRLTVL.

The CDR3 spells CASSPQSGGAREQFF. CDR3 bases: TGTGCCAGCTCACCCCAGAGCGGGGGGGCCCGGGAGCAGTTCTTC. The rearrangement joins TRBV18 to TRBJ2-1, with 10 bases that match TRBD2. The CDR3 runs to 15 residues. Germline values: CDR1 KGHSH, CDR2 LQKENI. Unmatched junction bases numbered 9, after V lost 3 bases and J lost 10 bases.

The chain joins TRBV28 to TRBJ1-1; no clear D. This CDR3 comprises 15 residues. Germline CDR1 is MDHEN and CDR2 is SYDVKM. Trimming pared 5 bases from V and 4 bases from J, leaving 17 bases between. The CDR3 region has the DNA TGTGCCAGCAGTCTCCCGGGATTCGTGGGCACTGAAGCTTTCTTT. This gives the protein CASSLPGFVGTEAFF. Full variable domain (missing parts from reference TRBV28 and TRBJ1-1): DVKVTQSSRYLVKRTGEKVFLECVQDMDHENMFWYRQDPGLGLRLIYFSYDVKMKEKGDIPEGYSVSREKKERFSLILESASTNQTSMYLCASSLPGFVGTEAFFGQGTRLTVV.